The clone carrying this T cell receptor beta chain was picked up a small number of times. Losses at the gene ends were 0 bases for V and 4 bases for J; bases not matched to a gene: 7. The CDR3 is made up of 16 amino acids. Germline CDR1 LGHNA, CDR2 YSLEER. The data belong to a study of blood T cell repertoires in COVID-19. Study context: The cDNA or gDNA used as material had been derived from T cells, B-cell-depleted T cells, or PBMCs.

Original data processing: Reference gene primer amplification gave estimated nucleated cell counts. TCRdb's table, derived via immunoSEQ multiplex PCR, lists solely in-frame clones and lacks some. D and trimming come from the DNA, and the V and J calls and clone size come from that table. The sample lists about 250,000 clones, 70% to 90% occurring once. Those who participated ranged in age from roughly 18 to 89 years and resided in about 24 US areas. This clonotype was sampled from a woman in her 50s who had been exposed to COVID-19. V gene TRBV4-3 combines with J gene TRBJ2-3; 7 bases line up with TRBD2. Sequenced: PBMCs or T cells enriched from blood (not recorded which). CDR3 sequence (DNA): TGCGCCAGCAGCCAAGATCCCTCCGCGGGAGCAGATACGCAGTATTTT. Its protein is CASSQDPSAGADTQYF.